This entry lists 22 T cell receptor beta chains sequenced from one sample in a study of vaccination and CD4 T cells after COVID-19. Their specific antigens are unknown. As to treatment: 10-day PBMC culture with coronavirus spike peptide pools or control peptides (ViraFEST assay). Sequenced with the Oncomine TCR Beta short-read assay was DNA taken from cultured CD4+ T cells. TCRdb reanalysed the PCR reads using MiXCR and keeps one entry per CDR3 protein. The table lists approximately 4,600 distinct CDR3 sequences, under 25% of them singletons. The sequenced material came from CD4+ T cells from blood, cultured in vitro. These receptors were collected from a human donor who had recovered from COVID-19.

By frequency in the sample, this clonotype is medium-sized. The gene calls are TRBV20-1 and TRBJ1-1, with D perhaps TRBD1 (6 bases). CDR1 DFQATT and CDR2 SNEGSKA come from the germline V gene (reference sequence). CDR3 length: 13 residues. Trimming removed 7 bases from V and 0 bases from J, with 12 bases in between. The CDR3, as DNA: TGCAGTGGTCAGGGACACATGAACACTGAAGCTTTCTTT. Residues: CSGQGHMNTEAFF.

As for this clonotype: A much more abundant neighbour one base away suggests this may be a read error. The rearrangement joins TRBV20-1 to TRBJ1-1; maybe TRBD1 (5 bases). V lost 1 base and J lost 1, with 13 bases in between. The CDR3 contains 15 residues. The germline CDR1 and CDR2 sequences are DFQATT and SNEGSKA (reference sequence). As DNA, the CDR3 is TGCAGTGCTAGAGGGAGGGAAAGGGGGAACACTGAAGCTTTCTTT. It encodes CSARGRERGNTEAFF.

This clonotype turned up a few times. The chain couples TRBV5-1 to TRBJ1-2; possibly TRBD1 for D (5 bases). CDR1 is SGHRS, CDR2 YFSETQ, per germline. V lost 3 bases and J 4 bases, leaving 13 bases between the germline ends. The CDR3 consists of 14 residues. The CDR3 spells CASSSGTALYGYTF. DNA of the CDR3: TGCGCCAGCAGCTCCGGGACGGCCCTCTATGGCTACACCTTC.

This chain connects TRBV19 to TRBJ1-1, with 8 bases aligning to TRBD1. The CDR3 length is 15 residues. With V trimmed by 7 bases and J by 1 base, 8 bases remained unmatched. The V gene's germline CDR1 is LNHDA and CDR2 SQIVND (reference sequence). The CDR3 sequence is CASTNGQGPNTEAFF. CDR3 DNA: TGTGCCAGTACCAACGGACAGGGACCGAACACTGAAGCTTTCTTT.

In its sample, this clonotype is large. The chain combines TRBV12-3 or TRBV12-4 with TRBJ2-7; D gene ambiguous. The CDR3 is 13 residues long. Trimming left V 4 bases short and J 3 bases short, with 10 bases between. CDR3 in amino acids: CASSSGFFYEQYF. CDR3 coding DNA: TGTGCCAGCAGTTCAGGATTTTTCTACGAGCAGTACTTC.

In this sample, this clonotype turned up a few times. This chain joins TRBV7-3 and TRBJ2-1; possibly TRBD2 for D (7 bases). Germline assignment: CDR1 SGHTA and CDR2 FQGTGA. The CDR3 is made up of 14 amino acids. V was cut by 5 bases and J by 5 bases, with 13 bases left in between. In DNA, the CDR3 is TGTGCCAGCAGCCGGGGGGCAAGCGACAATGAGCAGTTCTTC. Residues: CASSRGASDNEQFF.

The sample holds a few counts of this clonotype. The chain employs TRBV6-5 and TRBJ1-4; perhaps TRBD1 as D (5 bases). V was clipped by 2 bases and J by 0 bases, with 10 bases between them. Germline V gene sequence: CDR1 MNHEY, CDR2 SVGAGI. This CDR3 is built from 16 residues. CDR3 sequence (DNA): TGTGCCAGCAGTTACCGGGACGGGGCAACTAATGAAAAACTGTTTTTT. It codes for CASSYRDGATNEKLFF.

This sequence joins TRBV7-2 and TRBJ2-5; D assignment may be TRBD1 or TRBD2 (6 bases each). In germline, CDR1 is SGHTA, CDR2 FQGNSA. Trimming stripped 5 bases from V and 4 bases from J, with 11 bases between. The CDR3 spans 13 residues. The CDR3 coding sequence is TGTGCCAGCAGCCCCGGGGGCAGAGAGACCCAGTACTTC. This gives the protein CASSPGGRETQYF.

This chain links TRBV6-2 or TRBV6-3 with TRBJ2-7; unclear D gene. From germline, CDR1 is MNHEY and CDR2 SVGEGT. The germline V and J ends were trimmed by 5 bases and 3 bases, with 14 bases remaining between them. The CDR3 consists of 14 residues. CDR3 coding DNA: TGTGCCAGCAGTCCCCCTCGACCGAACTACGAGCAGTACTTC. Amino acid sequence: CASSPPRPNYEQYF.

The chain links TRBV30 to TRBJ2-7; D gene ambiguous. Trimming stripped 0 bases from V and 3 bases from J, with 9 bases between. Germline CDR1 GTSNPN, CDR2 SVGIG (reference sequence). The CDR3 extends over 13 amino acids. The CDR3 DNA is TGTGCCTGGAGTGTCCGAGACTTCTACGAGCAGTACTTC. It yields the protein CAWSVRDFYEQYF.

Only a few counts were recorded for this clonotype. CDR3 DNA: TGTGCCAGCAGCTTAGACGGGGGGGAAGGTCAAGAGACCCAGTACTTC. Translated: CASSLDGGEGQETQYF. The rearrangement uses TRBV11-2 and TRBJ2-5; 8 bases line up with TRBD2. The CDR3 spans 16 residues. V lost 0 bases, J lost 2 bases, and 5 bases stayed unmatched. Per germline, CDR1 SGHAT and CDR2 FQNNGV.

This clonotype was counted between two and nine times. The genes are TRBV5-1 and TRBJ2-5, with TRBD2 matching over 13 bases. The CDR3 has 16 residues. Trimming took 8 bases from V and 3 from J; bases not matched to a gene: 10. Looked up from germline, CDR1 is SGHRS and CDR2 is YFSETQ. This CDR3 reads CASGLGLAGYEETQYF. CDR3 nucleotide sequence: TGCGCCAGTGGACTGGGACTAGCGGGGTATGAAGAGACCCAGTACTTC.

The chain carries TRBV14 and TRBJ1-4; no definite D call. Trimming pared 4 bases from V and 8 bases from J, leaving 17 bases between. This CDR3 has 15 residues. Germline V CDR1 and CDR2: SGHDN, FVKESK. CDR3 amino acids: CASSLRSGDREKLFF. CDR3 nucleotides: TGTGCCAGCAGCCTAAGGAGTGGGGATAGGGAAAAACTGTTTTTT. Using reference TRBV14 and TRBJ1-4 for the parts outside the CDR3, the full variable domain is EAGVTQFPSHSVIEKGQTVTLRCDPISGHDNLYWYRRVMGKEIKFLLHFVKESKQDESGMPNNRFLAERTGGTYSTLKVQPAELEDSGVYFCASSLRSGDREKLFFGSGTQLSVL.

This chain connects TRBV4-2 to TRBJ2-3; 9 bases line up with TRBD2. Trimming took 3 bases from V and 4 from J; bases not matched to a gene: 8. The CDR3 has 16 amino acids. The germline V gene has CDR1 LGHNA and CDR2 YNFKEQ. CDR3 residues: CASSQPAGGMADTQYF. CDR3 nucleotide sequence: TGTGCCAGCAGCCAGCCCGCGGGGGGGATGGCAGATACGCAGTATTTT.

By proportion, this clonotype is medium-sized. The chain is built from TRBV2 and TRBJ1-2; D gene ambiguous. Looked up from germline, CDR1 is SNHLY and CDR2 is FYNNEI. V was trimmed by 3 bases and J by 5 bases, leaving 19 bases between them. The CDR3 consists of 16 residues. CDR3 residues: CASSDDGRGREYGYTF. The CDR3 bases are TGTGCCAGCAGTGATGACGGTCGAGGGAGGGAGTATGGCTACACCTTC.

The sample holds a few counts of this clonotype. This chain connects TRBV20-1 to TRBJ2-5, with TRBD2 as a possible D gene (6 bases). This CDR3 has 15 residues. With 0 bases removed from V and 5 bases from J, the gap between germline ends came to 16 bases. Germline lookup yields CDR1 DFQATT and CDR2 SNEGSKA (reference sequence). The CDR3 sequence is CSARDGTSSAETQYF. In DNA form, the CDR3 reads TGCAGTGCTAGAGATGGCACTAGCTCCGCCGAGACCCAGTACTTC.

This clonotype rates as large. The chain couples TRBV6-1 to TRBJ1-1; D is ambiguous. With 2 bases removed from V and 5 bases from J, the gap between germline ends came to 9 bases. Germline V gene data show CDR1 as MNHNS and CDR2 as SASEGT. This CDR3 comprises 13 residues. CDR3 bases: TGTGCCAGCAGTGAATTAGGGATAACTGAAGCTTTCTTT. It is translated as CASSELGITEAFF.

This clonotype rates as large. The genes are TRBV30 and TRBJ2-7; 7 bases are shared with TRBD1. This CDR3 is built from 13 residues. V shed 3 bases and J 5 bases; nucleotides not matched to a gene: 7. Per the germline V gene, CDR1 is GTSNPN and CDR2 is SVGIG (reference sequence). The CDR3: CAWRTGLNHEQYF. The CDR3 coding sequence is TGTGCCTGGAGGACAGGGTTAAACCACGAGCAGTACTTC.

The chain employs TRBV10-1 and TRBJ2-7; D is possibly TRBD1 (6 bases). CDR3 length: 15 residues. Germline CDR1 WNHNN, CDR2 SYGVQD (reference sequence). V dropped 3 bases and J dropped 5 bases, with 17 bases sitting between them. The CDR3 DNA reads as TGCGCCAGCAGTGAACGCAGGGGCCTCCACCACGAGCAGTACTTC. Amino acids: CASSERRGLHHEQYF.

V and J are TRBV12-3 or TRBV12-4 and TRBJ1-2, with 9 nucleotides matching TRBD1. CDR3 size: 13 residues. Losses at the gene ends were 7 bases for V and 6 bases for J; bases not matched to a gene: 6. In DNA, the CDR3 is TGTGCCAGCAACCAGGACAGGGGAAATGGCTACACCTTC. It encodes CASNQDRGNGYTF.

This clonotype turned up a few times. The chain uses TRBV2 and TRBJ2-3, with TRBD2 matching 8 bases. The CDR3 covers 15 residues. V lost 1 base and J lost 3; bases outside the gene matches: 3. Germline CDR1 SNHLY, CDR2 FYNNEI. The CDR3 reads CASSEGGGSTDTQYF. The DNA for the CDR3 is TGTGCCAGCAGTGAAGGCGGGGGGAGTACAGATACGCAGTATTTT. The whole variable domain, filled in from reference TRBV2 and TRBJ2-3, reads EPEVTQTPSHQVTQMGQEVILRCVPISNHLYFYWYRQILGQKVEFLVSFYNNEISEKSEIFDDQFSVERPDGSNFTLKIRSTKLEDSAMYFCASSEGGGSTDTQYFGPGTRLTVL.

This clonotype is categorized as large. The rearrangement joins TRBV20-1 to TRBJ2-5; TRBD1 is a possible D gene (5 bases). CDR3 size: 12 residues. Germline CDR1 is DFQATT and CDR2 is SNEGSKA (reference sequence). Written as DNA, the CDR3 is TGCAGCGTCAGGGTGAGCCAAGAGACCCAGTACTTC. As protein: CSVRVSQETQYF.